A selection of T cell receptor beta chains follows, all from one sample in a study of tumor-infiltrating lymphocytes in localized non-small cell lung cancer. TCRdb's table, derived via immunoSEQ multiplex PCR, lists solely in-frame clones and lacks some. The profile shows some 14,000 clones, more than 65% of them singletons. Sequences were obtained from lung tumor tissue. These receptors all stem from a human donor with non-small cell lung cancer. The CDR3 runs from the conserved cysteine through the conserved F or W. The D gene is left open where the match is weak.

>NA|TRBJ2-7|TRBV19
CASSNYAGYYEQYF
TGTGCCAGTAGTAACTATGCCGGGTATTACGAGCAGTACTTC
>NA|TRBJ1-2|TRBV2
CASSEVETYTF
TGTGCCAGCAGTGAAGTGGAAACCTACACCTTC
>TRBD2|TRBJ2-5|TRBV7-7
CASSKGLAGPQETQYF
TGTGCTAGCAGCAAAGGACTAGCGGGGCCACAAGAGACCCAGTACTTC
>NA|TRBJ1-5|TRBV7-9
CASSPGQYQPQHF
TGTGCCAGCAGCCCCGGGCAGTATCAGCCCCAGCATTTT
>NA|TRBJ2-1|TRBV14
CASSQATGLVDEQFF
TGTGCCAGCAGCCAAGCTACAGGATTAGTCGATGAGCAGTTCTTC
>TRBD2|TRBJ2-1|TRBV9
CASSPQGPLAGGFNEQFF
TGTGCCAGCAGCCCTCAGGGGCCTCTAGCGGGGGGGTTCAATGAGCAGTTCTTC
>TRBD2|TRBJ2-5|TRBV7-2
CASSLYLAGEETQYF
TGTGCCAGCAGCTTGTACTTAGCGGGAGAGGAGACCCAGTACTTC
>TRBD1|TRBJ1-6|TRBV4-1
CASSREGQGQNSPLHF
TGCGCCAGCAGCCGGGAAGGACAGGGGCAGAATTCACCCCTCCACTTT
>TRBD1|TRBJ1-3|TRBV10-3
CAISLQGALGNTIYF
TGTGCCATCAGTTTACAGGGGGCACTCGGAAACACCATATATTTT
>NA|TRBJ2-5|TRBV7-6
CASSLGQSETQYF
TGTGCCAGCAGCTTAGGACAGAGCGAGACCCAGTACTTC